The rows below give T cell receptor beta chains drawn from one sample of a study of blood T cell repertoires in COVID-19. TCRdb's copy holds only in-frame clones and misses some; the assay was immunoSEQ multiplex PCR. The table includes about 220,000 clones, roughly 84% detected once. The sequencing sample was made of peripheral blood. The receptors here all came from a woman aged 55-70 years who had recovered from COVID-19. CDR3s leave out the opening cysteine and the closing phenylalanine or tryptophan.

j_gene	len	v_gene	CDR3aa
TRBJ1-6	10	TRBV19	ASSDRESPLH
TRBJ1-1	13	TRBV4-3	ASSQLMGANTEAF
TRBJ2-7	10	TRBV11-2	ASRREGYEQY
TRBJ2-1	12	TRBV18	ASSQSGQGDEQF
TRBJ2-7	12	TRBV4-1	ASSQEAGPYEQY
TRBJ2-3	16	TRBV27	ASSSHGLAGGHSDTQY
TRBJ2-3	12	TRBV7-2	ASSLDAGTDTQY
TRBJ1-1	11	TRBV6-5	AVLVLMNTEAF
TRBJ2-3	13	TRBV2	ASSVPRGRTDTQY
TRBJ2-1	12	TRBV24-1	ATSDLGTNNEQF
TRBJ1-3	16	TRBV7-6	ASSHARGRGTGGNTIY
TRBJ2-5	11	TRBV18	ASSFRVRETQY
TRBJ2-1	12	TRBV11-2	ASSLERGGLEQF
TRBJ2-7	13	TRBV5-1	ASSGLAGGSYEQY
TRBJ2-7	12	TRBV18	ASSPQGNTYEQY
TRBJ2-1	10	TRBV6-5	ATSGDYNEQF
TRBJ2-5	13	TRBV30	AWSVGAGLQETQY
TRBJ2-2	14	TRBV10-1	ARSESGRGGPGELF
TRBJ1-2	9	TRBV27	ASSFVYGYT
TRBJ1-1	10	TRBV6-2/TRBV6-3	ASSYSEREAF